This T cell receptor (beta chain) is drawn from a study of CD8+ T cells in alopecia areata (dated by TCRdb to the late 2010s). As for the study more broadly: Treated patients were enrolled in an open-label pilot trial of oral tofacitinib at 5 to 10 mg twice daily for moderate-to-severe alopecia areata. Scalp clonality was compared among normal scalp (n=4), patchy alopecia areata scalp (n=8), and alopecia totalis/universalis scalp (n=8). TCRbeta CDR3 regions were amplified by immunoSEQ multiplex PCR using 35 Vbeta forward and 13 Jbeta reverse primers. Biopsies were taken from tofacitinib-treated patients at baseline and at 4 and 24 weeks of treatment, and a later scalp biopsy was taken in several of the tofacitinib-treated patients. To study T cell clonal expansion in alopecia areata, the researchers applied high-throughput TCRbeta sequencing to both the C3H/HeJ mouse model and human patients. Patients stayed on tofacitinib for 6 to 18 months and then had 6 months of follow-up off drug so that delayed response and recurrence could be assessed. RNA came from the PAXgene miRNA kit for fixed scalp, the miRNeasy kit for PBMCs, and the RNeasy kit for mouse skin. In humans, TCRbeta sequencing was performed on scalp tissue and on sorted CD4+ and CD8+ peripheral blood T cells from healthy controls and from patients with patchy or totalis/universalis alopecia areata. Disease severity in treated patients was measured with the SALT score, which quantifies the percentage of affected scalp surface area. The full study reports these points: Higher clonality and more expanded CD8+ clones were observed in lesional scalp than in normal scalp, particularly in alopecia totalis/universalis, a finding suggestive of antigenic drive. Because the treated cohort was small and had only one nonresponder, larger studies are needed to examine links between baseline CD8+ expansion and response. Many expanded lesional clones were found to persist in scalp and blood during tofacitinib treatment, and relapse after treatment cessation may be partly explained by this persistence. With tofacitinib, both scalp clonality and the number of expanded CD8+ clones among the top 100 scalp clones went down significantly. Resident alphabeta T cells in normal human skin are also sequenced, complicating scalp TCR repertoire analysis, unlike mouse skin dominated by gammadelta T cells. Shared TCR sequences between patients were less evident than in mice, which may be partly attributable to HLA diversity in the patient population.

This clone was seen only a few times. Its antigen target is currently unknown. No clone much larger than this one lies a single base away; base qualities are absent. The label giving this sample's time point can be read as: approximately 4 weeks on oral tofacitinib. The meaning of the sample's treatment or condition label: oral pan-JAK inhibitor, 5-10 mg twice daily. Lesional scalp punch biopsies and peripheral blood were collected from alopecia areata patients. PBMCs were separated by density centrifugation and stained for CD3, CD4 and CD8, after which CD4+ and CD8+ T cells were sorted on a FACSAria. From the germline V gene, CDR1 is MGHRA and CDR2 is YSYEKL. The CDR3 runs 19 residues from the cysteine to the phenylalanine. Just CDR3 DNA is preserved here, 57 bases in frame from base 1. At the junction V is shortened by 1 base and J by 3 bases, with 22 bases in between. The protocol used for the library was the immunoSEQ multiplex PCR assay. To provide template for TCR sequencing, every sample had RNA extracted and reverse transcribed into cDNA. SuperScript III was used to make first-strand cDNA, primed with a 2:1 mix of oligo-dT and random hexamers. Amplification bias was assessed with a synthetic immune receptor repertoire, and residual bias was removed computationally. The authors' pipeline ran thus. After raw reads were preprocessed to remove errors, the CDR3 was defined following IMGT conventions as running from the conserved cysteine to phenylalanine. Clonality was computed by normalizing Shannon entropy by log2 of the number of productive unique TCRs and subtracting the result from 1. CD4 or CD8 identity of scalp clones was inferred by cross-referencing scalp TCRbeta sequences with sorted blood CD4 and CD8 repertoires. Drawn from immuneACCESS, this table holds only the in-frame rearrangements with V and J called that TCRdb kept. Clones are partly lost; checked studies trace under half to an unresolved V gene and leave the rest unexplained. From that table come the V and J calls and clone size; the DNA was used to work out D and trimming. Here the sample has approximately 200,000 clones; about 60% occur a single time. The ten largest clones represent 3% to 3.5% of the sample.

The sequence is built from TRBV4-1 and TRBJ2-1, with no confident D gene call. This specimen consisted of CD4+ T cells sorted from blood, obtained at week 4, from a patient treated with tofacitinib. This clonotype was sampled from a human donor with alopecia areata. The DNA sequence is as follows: TGCGCCAGCAGCCAAGCACTCGAAGGTGGCAATACCTACTACAATGAGCAGTTCTTC. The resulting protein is CASSQALEGGNTYYNEQFF.